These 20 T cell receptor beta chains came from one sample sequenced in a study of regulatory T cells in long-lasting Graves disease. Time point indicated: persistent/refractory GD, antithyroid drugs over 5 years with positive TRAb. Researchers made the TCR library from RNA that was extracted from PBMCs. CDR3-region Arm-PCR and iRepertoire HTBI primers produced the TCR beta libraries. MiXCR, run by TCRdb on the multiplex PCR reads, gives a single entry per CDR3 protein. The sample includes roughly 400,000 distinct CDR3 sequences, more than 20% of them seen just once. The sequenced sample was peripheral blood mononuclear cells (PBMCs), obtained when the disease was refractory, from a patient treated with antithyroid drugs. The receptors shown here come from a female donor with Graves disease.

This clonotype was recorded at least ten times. The CDR3 bases are TGTGCCAGTGGGACAGGGGGGAGCCCGAACACTGAAGCTTTCTTT. This translates into CASGTGGSPNTEAFF. The chain joins TRBV27 to TRBJ1-1, with 11 nucleotides matching TRBD1. The ends lost 9 bases at V and 1 base at J; junction bases unmatched: 7. CDR1 and CDR2 (germline): MNHEY, SMNVEV (reference sequence). CDR3 length equals 15 residues.

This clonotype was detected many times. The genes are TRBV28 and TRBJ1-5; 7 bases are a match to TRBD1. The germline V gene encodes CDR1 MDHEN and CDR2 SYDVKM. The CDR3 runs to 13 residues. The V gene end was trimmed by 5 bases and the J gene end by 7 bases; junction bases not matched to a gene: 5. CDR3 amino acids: CASSTGDFQPQHF. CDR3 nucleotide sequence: TGTGCCAGCAGTACAGGGGATTTCCAGCCCCAGCATTTT.

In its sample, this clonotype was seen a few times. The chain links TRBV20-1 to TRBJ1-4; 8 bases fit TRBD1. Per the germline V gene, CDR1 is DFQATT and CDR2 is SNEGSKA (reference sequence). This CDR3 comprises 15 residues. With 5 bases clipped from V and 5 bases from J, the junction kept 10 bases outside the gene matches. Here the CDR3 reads CSARGRRQGNEKLFF. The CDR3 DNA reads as TGCAGTGCTCGGGGGCGGAGACAGGGGAATGAAAAACTGTTTTTT.

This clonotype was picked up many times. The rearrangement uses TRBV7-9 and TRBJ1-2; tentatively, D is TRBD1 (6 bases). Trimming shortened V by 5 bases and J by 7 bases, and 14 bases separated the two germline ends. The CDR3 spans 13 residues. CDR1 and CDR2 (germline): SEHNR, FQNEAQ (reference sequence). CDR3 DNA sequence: TGTGCCAGCAGCCAAGGAGGGGGATTTGGCTACACCTTC. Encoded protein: CASSQGGGFGYTF.

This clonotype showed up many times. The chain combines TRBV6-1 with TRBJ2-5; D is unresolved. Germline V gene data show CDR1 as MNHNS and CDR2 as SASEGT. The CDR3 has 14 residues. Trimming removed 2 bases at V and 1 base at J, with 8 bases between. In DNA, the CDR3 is TGTGCCAGCAGTGAAATGATCTTCCAAGAGACCCAGTACTTC. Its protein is CASSEMIFQETQYF.

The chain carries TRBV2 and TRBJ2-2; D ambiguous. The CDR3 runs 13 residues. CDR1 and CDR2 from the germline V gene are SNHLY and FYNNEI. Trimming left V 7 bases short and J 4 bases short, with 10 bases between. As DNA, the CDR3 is TGTGCCAGCATTGCAGCCCCCACCGGGGAGCTGTTTTTT. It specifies CASIAAPTGELFF.

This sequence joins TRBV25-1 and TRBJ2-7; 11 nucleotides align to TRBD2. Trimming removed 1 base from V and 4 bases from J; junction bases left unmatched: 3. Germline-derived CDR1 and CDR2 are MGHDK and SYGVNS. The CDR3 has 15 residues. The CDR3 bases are TGTGCCAGCAGTGAATTAGGGACTAGCGGTTACGAGCAGTACTTC. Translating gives CASSELGTSGYEQYF.

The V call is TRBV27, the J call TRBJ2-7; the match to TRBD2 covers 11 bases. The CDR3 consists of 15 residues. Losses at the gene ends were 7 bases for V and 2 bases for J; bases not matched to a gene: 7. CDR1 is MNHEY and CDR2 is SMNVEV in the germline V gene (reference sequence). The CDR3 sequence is CASKVLAGATYEQYF. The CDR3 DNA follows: TGTGCCAGCAAGGTACTAGCGGGAGCAACCTACGAGCAGTACTTC.

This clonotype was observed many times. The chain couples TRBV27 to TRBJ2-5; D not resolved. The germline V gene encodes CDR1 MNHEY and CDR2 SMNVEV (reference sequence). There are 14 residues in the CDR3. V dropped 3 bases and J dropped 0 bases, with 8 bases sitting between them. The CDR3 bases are TGTGCCAGCAGTTTTAGGCATCACCAAGAGACCCAGTACTTC. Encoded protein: CASSFRHHQETQYF.

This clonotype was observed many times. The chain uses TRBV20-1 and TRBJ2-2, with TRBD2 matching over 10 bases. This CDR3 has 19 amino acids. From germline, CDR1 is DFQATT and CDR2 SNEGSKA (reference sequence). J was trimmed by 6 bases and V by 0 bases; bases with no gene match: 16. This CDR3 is CSARDLGASGRGGPGELFF. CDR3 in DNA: TGCAGTGCTAGAGATCTGGGCGCTAGCGGGAGAGGAGGGCCCGGGGAGCTGTTTTTT.

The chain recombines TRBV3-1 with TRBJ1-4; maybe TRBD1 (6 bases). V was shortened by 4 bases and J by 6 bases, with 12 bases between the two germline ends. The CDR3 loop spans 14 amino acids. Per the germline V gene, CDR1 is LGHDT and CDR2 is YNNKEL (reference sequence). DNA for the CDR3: TGTGCCAGCAGCCCCACTGGGGGGCATGAAAAACTGTTTTTT. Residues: CASSPTGGHEKLFF.

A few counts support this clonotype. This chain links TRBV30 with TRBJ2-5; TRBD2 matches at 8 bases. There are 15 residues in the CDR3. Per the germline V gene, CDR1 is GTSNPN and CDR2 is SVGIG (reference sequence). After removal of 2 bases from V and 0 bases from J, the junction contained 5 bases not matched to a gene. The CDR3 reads CAWSSLAGNQETQYF. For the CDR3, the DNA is TGTGCCTGGAGTTCCCTAGCGGGTAACCAAGAGACCCAGTACTTC.

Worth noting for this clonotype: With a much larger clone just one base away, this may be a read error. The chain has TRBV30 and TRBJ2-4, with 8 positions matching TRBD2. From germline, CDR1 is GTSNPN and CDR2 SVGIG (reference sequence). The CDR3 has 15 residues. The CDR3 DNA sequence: TGTGCCTGGAGTCGACGGGGGGGGGGTGGAAACATTCGGTACTTC. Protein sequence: CAWSRRGGGGNIRYF. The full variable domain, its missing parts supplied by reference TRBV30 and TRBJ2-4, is SQTIHQWPATLVQPVGSPLSLECTVEGTSNPNLYWYRQAAGRGLQLLFYSVGIGQISSEVPQNLSASRPQDRQFILSSKKLLLSDSGFYLCAWSRRGGGGNIRYFGAGTRLSVL.

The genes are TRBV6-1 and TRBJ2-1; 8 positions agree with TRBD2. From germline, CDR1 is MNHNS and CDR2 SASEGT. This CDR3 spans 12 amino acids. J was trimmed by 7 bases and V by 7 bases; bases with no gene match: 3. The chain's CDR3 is CASTSGGNEQFF. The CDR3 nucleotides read TGTGCCAGCACCTCGGGGGGGAATGAGCAGTTCTTC.

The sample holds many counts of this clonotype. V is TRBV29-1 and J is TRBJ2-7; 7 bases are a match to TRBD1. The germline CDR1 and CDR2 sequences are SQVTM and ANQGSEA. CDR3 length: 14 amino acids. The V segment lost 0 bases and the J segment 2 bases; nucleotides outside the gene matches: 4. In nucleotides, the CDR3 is TGCAGCGTTGAAGACCCGGGACAGACCTACGAGCAGTACTTC. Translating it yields CSVEDPGQTYEQYF.

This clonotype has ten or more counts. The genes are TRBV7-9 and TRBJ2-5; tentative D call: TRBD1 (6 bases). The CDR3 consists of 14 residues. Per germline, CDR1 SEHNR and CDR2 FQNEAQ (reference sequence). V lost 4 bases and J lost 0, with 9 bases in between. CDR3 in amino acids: CASSSGQYQETQYF. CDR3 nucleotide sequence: TGTGCCAGCAGCTCCGGACAGTACCAAGAGACCCAGTACTTC.

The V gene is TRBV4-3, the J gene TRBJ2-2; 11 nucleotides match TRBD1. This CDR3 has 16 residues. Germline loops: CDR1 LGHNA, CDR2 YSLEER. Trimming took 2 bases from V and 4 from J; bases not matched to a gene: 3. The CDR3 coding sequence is TGCGCCAGCAGCCAAACGGACAGGGGGCTCACCGGGGAGCTGTTTTTT. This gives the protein CASSQTDRGLTGELFF.

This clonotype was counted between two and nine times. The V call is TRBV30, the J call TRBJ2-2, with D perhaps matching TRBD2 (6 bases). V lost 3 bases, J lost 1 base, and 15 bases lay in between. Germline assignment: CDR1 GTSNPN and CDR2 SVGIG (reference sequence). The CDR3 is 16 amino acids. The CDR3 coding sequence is TGTGCCTGGAGCGGCCGGGGCGGGATGAACACCGGGGAGCTGTTTTTT. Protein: CAWSGRGGMNTGELFF. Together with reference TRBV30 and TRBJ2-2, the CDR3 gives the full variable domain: SQTIHQWPATLVQPVGSPLSLECTVEGTSNPNLYWYRQAAGRGLQLLFYSVGIGQISSEVPQNLSASRPQDRQFILSSKKLLLSDSGFYLCAWSGRGGMNTGELFFGEGSRLTVL.

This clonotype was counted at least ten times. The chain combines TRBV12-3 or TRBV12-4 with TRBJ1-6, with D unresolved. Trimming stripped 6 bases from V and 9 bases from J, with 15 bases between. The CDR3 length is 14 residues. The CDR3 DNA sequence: TGTGCCAGCAGCCGCCATTCCGAAGGTTCACCCCTCCACTTT. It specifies CASSRHSEGSPLHF.

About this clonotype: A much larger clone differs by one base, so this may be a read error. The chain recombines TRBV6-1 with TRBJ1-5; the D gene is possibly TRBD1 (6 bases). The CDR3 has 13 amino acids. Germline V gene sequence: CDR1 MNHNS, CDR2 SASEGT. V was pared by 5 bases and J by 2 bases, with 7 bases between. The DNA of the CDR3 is TGTGCCAGCAGTCGACAGGGCAATCAGCCCCAGCATTTT. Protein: CASSRQGNQPQHF.